This is a list of T cell receptor beta chains from one sample in a study of blood T cell repertoires in COVID-19. TCRdb's table, derived via immunoSEQ multiplex PCR, lists solely in-frame clones and lacks some. Among 250,000 to 350,000 clones listed, 80% to 90% were seen once. Sequenced sample: peripheral blood. The receptors come from a woman aged 45-65 years with COVID-19, enrolled during active disease. CDR3s include the opening cysteine and the closing phenylalanine or tryptophan.

V gene	CDR3 length	J gene	CDR3 protein
TRBV6-5	14	TRBJ1-5	CASSPEAVPGPQHF
TRBV28	17	TRBJ2-6	CASSKASGNTGANVLTF
TRBV9	16	TRBJ2-7	CASSVVGGGPGVEQYF
TRBV5-1	14	TRBJ2-7	CASRPSGSQYEQYF
TRBV12-3/TRBV12-4	12	TRBJ2-7	CASSQDRLGQYF
TRBV7-2	13	TRBJ1-1	CASSSTRTAEAFF
TRBV5-6	16	TRBJ1-2	CASSLVPGQGSYGYTF
TRBV30	14	TRBJ1-1	CAWSLTASNTEAFF
TRBV3-1/TRBV3-2	14	TRBJ1-1	CASSQVGFGTEAFF
TRBV14	16	TRBJ1-2	CASSPSRGEANYGYTF
TRBV24-1	16	TRBJ2-1	CATSDAPRTGGDEQFF
TRBV6-4	14	TRBJ1-2	CASSDSRTLGEYTF
TRBV30	14	TRBJ1-2	CAWSVVRGELGYTF
TRBV12-3/TRBV12-4	13	TRBJ2-2	CASRTLATGELFF
TRBV3-1/TRBV3-2	14	TRBJ1-4	CASSHRAYDEKLFF
TRBV6-5	12	TRBJ1-1	CASSWGGPEAFF
TRBV6-6	15	TRBJ2-1	CASSALRTGHNEQFF